Following are 20 T cell receptor beta chains from one sample sequenced in a study of blood T cell repertoires in COVID-19. Clones were read by immunoSEQ multiplex PCR, and TCRdb kept only the in-frame ones, dropping some. Among 100,000 to 150,000 clones listed, approximately 88% were seen once. The sample comprised peripheral blood. All receptors come from a man aged 50 to 60 with acute or convalescent COVID-19.

The CDR3 region is CAISEGWDSEAFF. The CDR3 DNA is TGTGCCATCAGTGAAGGGTGGGACAGTGAAGCTTTCTTT. The chain is built from TRBV10-3 and TRBJ1-1, with TRBD1 matching 7 bases. V dropped 3 bases and J dropped 7; count of bases not matched to a gene: 5. Per germline, CDR1 ENHRY and CDR2 SYGVKD. This CDR3 spans 13 amino acids.

The sample holds one count of this clone. The V and J genes are TRBV29-1 and TRBJ1-2; 10 bases line up with TRBD1. This CDR3 is 15 amino acids long. Germline-derived CDR1 and CDR2 are SQVTM and ANQGSEA. V was pared by 1 base and J by 5 bases, with 7 bases of the junction left unmatched. CDR3 sequence: CSVEVAGTGVYGYTF. CDR3 DNA: TGCAGCGTTGAAGTCGCCGGGACAGGGGTGTATGGCTACACCTTC.

J is TRBJ2-1 and V is TRBV6-1; D ambiguous. Germline V gene sequence: CDR1 MNHNS, CDR2 SASEGT. The ends were cut back, 3 bases at V and 0 bases at J, with 6 bases in the middle. The CDR3 totals 14 residues. Here the CDR3 reads CASSEESSYNEQFF. CDR3 in DNA: TGTGCCAGCAGTGAGGAGAGCTCCTACAATGAGCAGTTCTTC.

The chain combines TRBV6-5 with TRBJ1-2; tentative D call: TRBD1 (6 bases). The germline V gene has CDR1 MNHEY and CDR2 SVGAGI. This CDR3 is 13 amino acids long. The V end was cut by 4 bases, the J end by 4 bases, with 10 bases between. CDR3: CASSFGQFYGYTF. The CDR3 nucleotides are TGTGCCAGCAGTTTCGGACAGTTCTATGGCTACACCTTC.

This chain connects TRBV2 to TRBJ1-2; D may be TRBD1 (6 bases). CDR1 and CDR2 (germline): SNHLY, FYNNEI. This CDR3 comprises 14 residues. V lost 5 bases and J 6 bases, leaving 16 bases between the germline ends. CDR3 loop: CASSYTGTPNGYTF. DNA of the CDR3: TGTGCCAGCAGTTATACAGGGACACCAAATGGCTACACCTTC.

This chain uses TRBV10-3 with TRBJ1-6; D ambiguous. CDR1 is ENHRY, CDR2 SYGVKD, per germline. CDR3 length equals 14 residues. V was trimmed by 0 bases and J by 10 bases, leaving 10 bases between them. This CDR3 is CAISESADISPLHF. The CDR3 region has the DNA TGTGCCATCAGTGAGTCGGCAGATATATCACCCCTCCACTTT.

V and J are TRBV9 and TRBJ2-3; possible D gene TRBD2, 6 bases. Germline V gene lookup returns CDR1 SGDLS and CDR2 YYNGEE. V lost 0 bases and J 9 bases, leaving 11 bases between the germline ends. This CDR3 has 13 residues. In DNA form, the CDR3 reads TGTGCCAGCAGCGTAGGGGACGGGAGCACGCAGTATTTT. Translation gives CASSVGDGSTQYF.

V usage is TRBV28 and J usage is TRBJ2-1; tentative D call: TRBD2 (5 bases). V lost 4 bases to trimming and J lost 8 bases, with 15 bases between them. From germline, CDR1 is MDHEN and CDR2 SYDVKM. The CDR3 extends over 14 amino acids. The CDR3 region is CASSSQKGSDEQFF. For the CDR3, the DNA is TGTGCCAGCAGTTCCCAAAAAGGGAGCGATGAGCAGTTCTTC. Combining the CDR3 with reference TRBV28 and TRBJ2-1 gives the whole variable domain DVKVTQSSRYLVKRTGEKVFLECVQDMDHENMFWYRQDPGLGLRLIYFSYDVKMKEKGDIPEGYSVSREKKERFSLILESASTNQTSMYLCASSSQKGSDEQFFGPGTRLTVL.

The chain carries TRBV5-1 and TRBJ1-1; tentatively, D is TRBD1 (5 bases). V lost 6 bases and J lost 0, with 9 bases in between. The CDR3 has 13 residues. The germline V gene encodes CDR1 SGHRS and CDR2 YFSETQ. In DNA form, the CDR3 reads TGCGCCAGCACGCCAGGGATGAACACTGAAGCTTTCTTT. Translation: CASTPGMNTEAFF.

CDR3 DNA: TGCAGCGTCGAGGACAGGGGCCTGGAGGAAGCTTTCTTT. Its protein product is CSVEDRGLEEAFF. The chain has TRBV29-1 and TRBJ1-1; 9 bases match TRBD1. CDR3 length: 13 amino acids. Germline CDR1 reads SQVTM; CDR2 reads ANQGSEA. V was clipped by 6 bases and J by 8 bases; unmatched bases: 10.

This sequence joins TRBV6-4 and TRBJ2-2; TRBD2 matches at 9 bases. V was clipped by 3 bases and J by 5 bases; unmatched bases: 4. CDR3 length equals 15 residues. CDR1 is MRHNA and CDR2 is SNTAGT in the germline V gene. The CDR3 DNA reads as TGTGCCAGCAGTGAGGCGGGAGGGAGTACCGGGGAGCTGTTTTTT. Protein sequence: CASSEAGGSTGELFF.

The rearrangement joins TRBV15 to TRBJ2-1, with TRBD2 as a possible D gene (6 bases). The CDR3 length is 16 residues. Germline V gene lookup returns CDR1 LNHNV and CDR2 YYDKDF (reference sequence). V was trimmed by 1 base and J by 8 bases, leaving 18 bases between them. The CDR3 nucleotides read TGTGCCACCAGCAGAGGCCCGGGAGCCGTTAGCGATGAGCAGTTCTTC. Translated: CATSRGPGAVSDEQFF.

Points on this clone: Other DNA sequences in the same sample also yield this CDR3. The chain is built from TRBV5-1 and TRBJ2-1, with D perhaps TRBD2 (5 bases). Trimming shortened V by 4 bases and J by 0 bases, and 11 bases separated the two germline ends. This CDR3 comprises 15 residues. Germline-derived CDR1 and CDR2 are SGHRS and YFSETQ. The DNA for the CDR3 is TGCGCCAGCAGCCCAGGACTTAGCTCCTACAATGAGCAGTTCTTC. Translated: CASSPGLSSYNEQFF. Looking up the rest from reference TRBV5-1 and TRBJ2-1 gives the full variable domain: KAGVTQTPRYLIKTRGQQVTLSCSPISGHRSVSWYQQTPGQGLQFLFEYFSETQRNKGNFPGRFSGRQFSNSRSEMNVSTLELGDSALYLCASSPGLSSYNEQFFGPGTRLTVL.

This rearrangement joins TRBV7-9 to TRBJ2-7; 7 bases are a match to TRBD1. CDR1 is SEHNR and CDR2 is FQNEAQ in the germline V gene (reference sequence). V was pared by 1 base and J by 6 bases, with 6 bases of the junction left unmatched. This CDR3 is built from 14 residues. CDR3 in DNA: TGTGCCAGCAGCTTAGGACAGGGCGTCGGCGAGCAGTACTTC. The encoded protein is CASSLGQGVGEQYF. The full variable domain, rest sourced from reference TRBV7-9 and TRBJ2-7, is DTGVSQNPRHKITKRGQNVTFRCDPISEHNRLYWYRQTLGQGPEFLTYFQNEAQLEKSRLLSDRFSAERPKGSFSTLEIQRTEQGDSAMYLCASSLGQGVGEQYFGPGTRLTVT.

V and J are TRBV27 and TRBJ1-4; D is unclear. The CDR3 has 13 residues. V was shortened by 3 bases and J by 5 bases, with 7 bases between the two germline ends. Germline assignment: CDR1 MNHEY and CDR2 SMNVEV (reference sequence). The CDR3 sequence: CASSLGGNEKLFF. CDR3 bases: TGTGCCAGCAGTTTGGGAGGGAATGAAAAACTGTTTTTT.

The V and J genes are TRBV4-1 and TRBJ1-4; unclear D gene. V lost 4 bases and J 5 bases, leaving 17 bases between the germline ends. The CDR3 has 16 amino acids. Germline V CDR1 and CDR2: MGHRA, YSYEKL. The chain's CDR3 is CASSRGVLPSNEKLFF. DNA for the CDR3: TGCGCCAGCAGCCGCGGAGTCCTACCATCCAATGAAAAACTGTTTTTT.

This clone appeared once. The chain recombines TRBV6-5 with TRBJ1-2; the D is unclear. Looked up from germline, CDR1 is MNHEY and CDR2 is SVGAGI. This CDR3 region has 12 residues. V lost 10 bases and J 4 bases, leaving 13 bases between the germline ends. CDR3: CATGSWVYGYTF. DNA for the CDR3: TGTGCCACCGGGAGTTGGGTCTATGGCTACACCTTC.

This clone was seen just once. The rearrangement uses TRBV6-5 and TRBJ2-3; 8 nucleotides agree with TRBD1. The CDR3 loop spans 15 amino acids. Looked up from germline, CDR1 is MNHEY and CDR2 is SVGAGI. With V trimmed by 7 bases and J by 1 base, 7 bases remained unmatched. The CDR3 nucleotides read TGTGCCAGCACTCTCAGGGGGCTGGGCACAGATACGCAGTATTTT. It is translated as CASTLRGLGTDTQYF.

V is TRBV5-1 and J is TRBJ2-1; 12 positions match TRBD2. The germline CDR1 and CDR2 sequences are SGHRS and YFSETQ. The V and J ends lost 1 base and 6 bases, in that order; junction bases with no gene match: 5. The CDR3 runs to 16 residues. CDR3 in amino acids: CASSLTSGGIFNEQFF. CDR3 bases: TGCGCCAGCAGCTTGACTAGCGGGGGGATCTTCAATGAGCAGTTCTTC.

The table lists this clone with a count of one. The chain combines TRBV7-2 with TRBJ1-5; weak D call: TRBD1 (5 bases). CDR3 length: 17 residues. Germline CDR1 and CDR2: SGHTA and FQGNSA. V was clipped by 2 bases and J by 3 bases, with 17 bases between them. The CDR3 nucleotides read TGTGCCAGCAGCTTAAGGAGGGGATGGGACGACAATCAGCCCCAGCATTTT. This translates into CASSLRRGWDDNQPQHF.